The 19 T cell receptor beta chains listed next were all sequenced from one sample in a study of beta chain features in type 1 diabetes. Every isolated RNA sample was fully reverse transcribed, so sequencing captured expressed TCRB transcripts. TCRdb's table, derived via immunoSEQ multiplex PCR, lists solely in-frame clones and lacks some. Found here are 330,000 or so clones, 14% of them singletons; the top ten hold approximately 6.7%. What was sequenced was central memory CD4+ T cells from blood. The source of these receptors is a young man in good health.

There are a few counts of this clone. CDR3: CASSLAGGVANYGYTF. In DNA, the CDR3 is TGTGCCAGCAGCTTAGCAGGGGGAGTCGCTAACTATGGCTACACCTTC. The rearrangement links TRBV7-8 to TRBJ1-2, with D perhaps matching TRBD1 (6 bases). The CDR3 covers 16 residues. Germline CDR1 is SGHVS and CDR2 is FQNEAQ. The V end was cut by 0 bases, the J end by 0 bases, with 11 bases between.

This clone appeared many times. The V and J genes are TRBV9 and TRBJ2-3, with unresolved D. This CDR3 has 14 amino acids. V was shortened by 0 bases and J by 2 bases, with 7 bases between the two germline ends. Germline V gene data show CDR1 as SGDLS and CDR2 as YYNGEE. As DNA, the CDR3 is TGTGCCAGCAGCGTAGCTGTCTCCACAGATACGCAGTATTTT. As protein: CASSVAVSTDTQYF.

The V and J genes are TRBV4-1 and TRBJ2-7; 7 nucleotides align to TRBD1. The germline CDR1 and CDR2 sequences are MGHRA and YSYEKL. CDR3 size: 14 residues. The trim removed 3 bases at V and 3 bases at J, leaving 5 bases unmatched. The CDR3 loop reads CASSQSPGGYEQYF. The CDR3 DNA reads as TGCGCCAGCAGCCAGTCCCCAGGGGGCTACGAGCAGTACTTC.

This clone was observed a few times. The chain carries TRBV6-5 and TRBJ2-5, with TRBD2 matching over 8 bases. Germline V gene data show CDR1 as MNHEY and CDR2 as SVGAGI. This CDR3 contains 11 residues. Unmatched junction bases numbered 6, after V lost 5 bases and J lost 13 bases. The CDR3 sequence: CASSPGLVAYF. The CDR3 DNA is TGTGCCAGCAGTCCGGGACTAGTTGCGTACTTC.

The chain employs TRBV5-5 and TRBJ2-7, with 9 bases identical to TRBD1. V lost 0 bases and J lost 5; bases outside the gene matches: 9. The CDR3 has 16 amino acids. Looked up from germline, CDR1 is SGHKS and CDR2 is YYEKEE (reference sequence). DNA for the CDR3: TGTGCCAGCAGCTTGGTTTGGACAGGGGTCCAAGACGAGCAGTACTTC. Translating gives CASSLVWTGVQDEQYF.

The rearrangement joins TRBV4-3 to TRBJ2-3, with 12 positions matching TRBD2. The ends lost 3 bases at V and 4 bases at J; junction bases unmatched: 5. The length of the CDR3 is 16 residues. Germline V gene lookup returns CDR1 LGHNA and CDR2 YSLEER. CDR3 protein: CASSHVTSGRADTQYF. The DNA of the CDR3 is TGCGCCAGCAGCCACGTGACTAGCGGGAGAGCAGATACGCAGTATTTT.

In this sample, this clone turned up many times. The CDR3 reads CASSMSSGISYF. The CDR3, as DNA: TGTGCCAGTAGTATGTCCAGCGGGATTAGCTATTTT. The V gene is TRBV19, the J gene TRBJ2-3, with 7 bases that match TRBD2. Germline CDR1 and CDR2: LNHDA and SQIVND (reference sequence). The CDR3 has 12 amino acids. V gave up 3 bases and J gave up 15 bases; unmatched junction bases: 9.

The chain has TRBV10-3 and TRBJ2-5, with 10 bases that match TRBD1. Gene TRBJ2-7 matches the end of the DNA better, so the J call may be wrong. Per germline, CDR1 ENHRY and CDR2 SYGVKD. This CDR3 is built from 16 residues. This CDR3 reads CAISEKAGQGTYEQYF. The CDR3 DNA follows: TGTGCCATCAGTGAAAAAGCGGGACAGGGGACCTACGAGCAGTACTTC.

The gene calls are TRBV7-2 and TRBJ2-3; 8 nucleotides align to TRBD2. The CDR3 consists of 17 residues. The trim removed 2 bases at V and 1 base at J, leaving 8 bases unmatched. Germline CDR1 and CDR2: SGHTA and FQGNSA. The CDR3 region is CASSLHPPGGGTDTQYF. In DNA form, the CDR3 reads TGTGCCAGCAGCTTACACCCGCCGGGAGGGGGCACAGATACGCAGTATTTT.

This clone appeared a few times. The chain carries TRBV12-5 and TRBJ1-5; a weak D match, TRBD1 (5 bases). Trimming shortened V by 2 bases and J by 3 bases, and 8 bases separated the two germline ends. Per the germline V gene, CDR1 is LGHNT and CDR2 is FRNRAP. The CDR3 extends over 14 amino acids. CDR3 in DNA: TGTGCTAGTGGTTTGCAGGGAAACAATCAGCCCCAGCATTTT. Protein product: CASGLQGNNQPQHF. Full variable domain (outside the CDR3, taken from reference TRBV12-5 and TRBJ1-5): DARVTQTPRHKVTEMGQEVTMRCQPILGHNTVFWYRQTMMQGLELLAYFRNRAPLDDSGMPKDRFSAEMPDATLATLKIQPSEPRDSAVYFCASGLQGNNQPQHFGDGTRLSIL.

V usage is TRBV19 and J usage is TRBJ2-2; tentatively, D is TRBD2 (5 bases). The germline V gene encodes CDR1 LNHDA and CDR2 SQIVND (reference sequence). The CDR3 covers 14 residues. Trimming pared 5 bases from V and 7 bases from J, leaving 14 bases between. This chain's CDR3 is CASSVRAGVGELFF. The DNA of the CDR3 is TGTGCCAGTAGTGTACGGGCCGGGGTCGGGGAGCTGTTTTTT.

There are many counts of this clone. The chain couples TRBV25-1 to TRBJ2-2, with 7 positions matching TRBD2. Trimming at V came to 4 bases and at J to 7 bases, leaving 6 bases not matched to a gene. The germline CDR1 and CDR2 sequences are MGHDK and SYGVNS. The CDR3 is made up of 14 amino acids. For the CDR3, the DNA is TGTGCCAGCAGTGTTGGGAGGGCGCACGGGGAGCTGTTTTTT. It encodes CASSVGRAHGELFF.

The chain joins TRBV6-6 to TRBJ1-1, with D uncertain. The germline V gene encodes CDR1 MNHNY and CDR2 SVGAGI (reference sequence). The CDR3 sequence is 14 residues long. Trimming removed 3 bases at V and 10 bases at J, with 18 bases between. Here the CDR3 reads CASSYNIRASGAFF. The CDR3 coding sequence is TGTGCCAGCAGTTATAATATAAGGGCCAGCGGAGCTTTCTTT.

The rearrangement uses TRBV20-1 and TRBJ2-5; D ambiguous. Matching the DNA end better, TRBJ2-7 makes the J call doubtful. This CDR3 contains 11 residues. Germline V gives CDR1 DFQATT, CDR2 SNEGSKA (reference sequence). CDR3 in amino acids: CSARQADEQYF. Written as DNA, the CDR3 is TGCAGTGCTAGACAGGCTGACGAGCAGTACTTC.

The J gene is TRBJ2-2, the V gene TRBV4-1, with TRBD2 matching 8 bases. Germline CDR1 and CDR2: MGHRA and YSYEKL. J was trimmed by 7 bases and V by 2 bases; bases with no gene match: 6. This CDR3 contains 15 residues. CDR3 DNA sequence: TGCGCCAGCAGCCAACATAGGACTAGCAGCGGGGAGCTGTTTTTT. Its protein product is CASSQHRTSSGELFF.

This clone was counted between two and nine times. CDR3: CASSIGLDKTQYF. The CDR3 nucleotides read TGTGCCAGTAGTATAGGACTAGACAAGACCCAGTACTTC. The chain couples TRBV19 to TRBJ2-5, with a tentative D call TRBD2 (6 bases). The CDR3 has 13 amino acids. From germline, CDR1 is LNHDA and CDR2 SQIVND (reference sequence). Trimming cost V 1 base and J 6 bases, with 9 bases left between them.

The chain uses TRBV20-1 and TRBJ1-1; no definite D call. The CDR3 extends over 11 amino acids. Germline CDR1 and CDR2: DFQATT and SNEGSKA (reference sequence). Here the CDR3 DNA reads TGCAGCGTCCTGTGGAACACTGAAGCTTTCTTT. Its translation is CSVLWNTEAFF.

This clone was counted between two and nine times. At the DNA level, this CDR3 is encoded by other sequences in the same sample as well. CDR3 in amino acids: CASRADRGANYGYTF. CDR3 DNA sequence: TGTGCCAGCAGGGCTGACAGGGGGGCTAACTATGGCTACACCTTC. This sequence joins TRBV2 and TRBJ1-2; TRBD1 matches 9 bases. V shed 6 bases and J 0 bases; nucleotides not matched to a gene: 5. Germline V lookup: CDR1 SNHLY, CDR2 FYNNEI. This CDR3 region has 15 residues.

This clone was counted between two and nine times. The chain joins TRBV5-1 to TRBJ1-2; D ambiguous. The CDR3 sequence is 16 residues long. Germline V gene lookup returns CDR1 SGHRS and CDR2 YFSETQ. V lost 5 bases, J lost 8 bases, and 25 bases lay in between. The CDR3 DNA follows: TGCGCCAGCAGTCTACAACCAAGGGAGTCAGTACGCGGCTACACCTTC. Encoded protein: CASSLQPRESVRGYTF.